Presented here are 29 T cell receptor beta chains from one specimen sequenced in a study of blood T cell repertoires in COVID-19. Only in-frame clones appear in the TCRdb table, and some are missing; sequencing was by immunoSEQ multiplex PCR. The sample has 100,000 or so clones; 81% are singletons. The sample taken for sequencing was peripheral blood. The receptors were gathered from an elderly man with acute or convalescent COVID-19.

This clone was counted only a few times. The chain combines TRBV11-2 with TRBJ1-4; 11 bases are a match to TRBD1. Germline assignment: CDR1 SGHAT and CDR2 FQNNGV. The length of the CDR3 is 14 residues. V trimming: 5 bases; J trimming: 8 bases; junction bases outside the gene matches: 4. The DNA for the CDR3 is TGTGCCAGCAGCCCTGGACAGGGGGCGGAAAAACTGTTTTTT. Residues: CASSPGQGAEKLFF. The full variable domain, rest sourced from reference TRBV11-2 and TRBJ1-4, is EAGVAQSPRYKIIEKRQSVAFWCNPISGHATLYWYQQILGQGPKLLIQFQNNGVVDDSQLPKDRFSAERLKGVDSTLKIQPAKLEDSAVYLCASSPGQGAEKLFFGSGTQLSVL.

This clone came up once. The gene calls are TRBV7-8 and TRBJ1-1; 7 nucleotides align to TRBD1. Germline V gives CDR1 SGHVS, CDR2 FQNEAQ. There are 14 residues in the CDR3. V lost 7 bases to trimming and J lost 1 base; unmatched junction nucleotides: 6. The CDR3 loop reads CASKGGAGNTEAFF. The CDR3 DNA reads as TGTGCCAGCAAAGGGGGCGCAGGGAACACTGAAGCTTTCTTT.

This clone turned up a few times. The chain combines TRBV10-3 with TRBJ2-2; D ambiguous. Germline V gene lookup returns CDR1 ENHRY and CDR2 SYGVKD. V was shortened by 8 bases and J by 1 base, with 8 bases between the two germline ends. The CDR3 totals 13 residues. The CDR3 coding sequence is TGTGCCATCCAGGCAGGGAACACCGGGGAGCTGTTTTTT. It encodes CAIQAGNTGELFF.

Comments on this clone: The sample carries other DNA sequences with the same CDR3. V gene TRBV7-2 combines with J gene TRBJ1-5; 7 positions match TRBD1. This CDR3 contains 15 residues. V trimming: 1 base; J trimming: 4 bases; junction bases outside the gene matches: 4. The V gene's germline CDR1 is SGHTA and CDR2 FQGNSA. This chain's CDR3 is CASSLDRGRNQPQHF. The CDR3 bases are TGTGCCAGCAGCTTAGACAGGGGAAGGAATCAGCCCCAGCATTTT.

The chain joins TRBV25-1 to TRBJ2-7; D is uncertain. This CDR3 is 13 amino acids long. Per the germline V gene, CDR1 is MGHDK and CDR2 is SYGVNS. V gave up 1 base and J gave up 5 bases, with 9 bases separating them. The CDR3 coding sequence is TGTGCCAGCAGTGAATCCGTATGGCACGAGCAGTACTTC. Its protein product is CASSESVWHEQYF.

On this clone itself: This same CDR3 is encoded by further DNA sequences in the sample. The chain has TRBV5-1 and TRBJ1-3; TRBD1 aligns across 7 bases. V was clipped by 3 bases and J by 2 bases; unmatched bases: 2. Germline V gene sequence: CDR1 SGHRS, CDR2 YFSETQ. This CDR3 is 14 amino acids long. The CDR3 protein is CASSSGGTGNTIYF. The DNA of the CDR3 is TGCGCCAGCAGCTCAGGGGGGACTGGAAACACCATATATTTT. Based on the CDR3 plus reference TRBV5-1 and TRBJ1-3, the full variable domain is KAGVTQTPRYLIKTRGQQVTLSCSPISGHRSVSWYQQTPGQGLQFLFEYFSETQRNKGNFPGRFSGRQFSNSRSEMNVSTLELGDSALYLCASSSGGTGNTIYFGEGSWLTVV.

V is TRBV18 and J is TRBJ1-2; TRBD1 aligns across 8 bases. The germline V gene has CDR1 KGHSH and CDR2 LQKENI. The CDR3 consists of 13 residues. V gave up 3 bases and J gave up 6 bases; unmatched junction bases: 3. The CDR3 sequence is CASSPTGVNGYTF. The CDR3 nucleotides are TGTGCCAGCTCACCGACAGGGGTGAATGGCTACACCTTC.

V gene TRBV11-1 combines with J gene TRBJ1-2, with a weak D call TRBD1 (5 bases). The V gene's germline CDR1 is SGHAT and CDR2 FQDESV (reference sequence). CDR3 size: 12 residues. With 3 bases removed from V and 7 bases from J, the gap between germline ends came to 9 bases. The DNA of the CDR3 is TGTGCCAGCAGCTTTGGGGCAAGTGGCTACACCTTC. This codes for CASSFGASGYTF.

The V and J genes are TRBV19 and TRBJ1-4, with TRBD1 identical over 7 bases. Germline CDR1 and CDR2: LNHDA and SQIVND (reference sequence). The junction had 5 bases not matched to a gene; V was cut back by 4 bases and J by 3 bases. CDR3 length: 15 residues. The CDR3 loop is CASSRLTGSNEKLFF. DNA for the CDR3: TGTGCCAGTAGTAGATTGACAGGGTCTAATGAAAAACTGTTTTTT.

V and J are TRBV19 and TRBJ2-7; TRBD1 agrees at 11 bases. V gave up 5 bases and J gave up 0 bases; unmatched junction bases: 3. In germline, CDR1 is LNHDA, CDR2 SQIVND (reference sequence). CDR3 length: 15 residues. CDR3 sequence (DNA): TGTGCCAGTAGTCCTGGACAGGGGGCCTCCTACGAGCAGTACTTC. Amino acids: CASSPGQGASYEQYF.

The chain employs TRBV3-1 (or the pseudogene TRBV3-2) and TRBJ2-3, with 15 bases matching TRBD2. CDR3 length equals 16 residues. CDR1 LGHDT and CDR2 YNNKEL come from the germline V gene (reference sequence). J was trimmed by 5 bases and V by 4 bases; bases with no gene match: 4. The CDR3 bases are TGTGCCAGCAGCCCCAGGACTAGCGGGAGGGTAGATACGCAGTATTTT. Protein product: CASSPRTSGRVDTQYF.

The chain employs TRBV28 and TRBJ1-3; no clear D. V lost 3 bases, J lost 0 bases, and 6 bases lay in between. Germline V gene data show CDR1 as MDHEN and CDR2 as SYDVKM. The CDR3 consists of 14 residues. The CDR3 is CASSFAVSGNTIYF. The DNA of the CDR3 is TGTGCCAGCAGTTTTGCAGTCTCTGGAAACACCATATATTTT.

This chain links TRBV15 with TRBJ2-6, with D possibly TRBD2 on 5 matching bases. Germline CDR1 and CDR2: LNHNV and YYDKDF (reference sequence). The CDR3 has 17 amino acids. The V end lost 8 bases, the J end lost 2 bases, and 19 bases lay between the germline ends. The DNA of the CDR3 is TGTGCCACCGGAGGCGGGCTGGGGAGACCTGGGGCCAACGTCCTGACTTTC. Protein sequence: CATGGGLGRPGANVLTF. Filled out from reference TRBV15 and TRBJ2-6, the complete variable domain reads DAMVIQNPRYQVTQFGKPVTLSCSQTLNHNVMYWYQQKSSQAPKLLFHYYDKDFNNEADTPDNFQSRRPNTSFCFLDIRSPGLGDTAMYLCATGGGLGRPGANVLTFGAGSRLTVL.

In DNA form, the CDR3 reads TGTGCCAGCAGCCAAGATCTTAGGACAGACACCGGGGAGCTGTTTTTT. The encoded protein is CASSQDLRTDTGELFF. The rearrangement uses TRBV4-2 and TRBJ2-2, with D possibly being TRBD1 (6 bases). The CDR3 totals 16 residues. V was cut by 0 bases and J by 3 bases, with 11 bases left in between. CDR1 and CDR2 from the germline V gene are LGHNA and YNFKEQ.

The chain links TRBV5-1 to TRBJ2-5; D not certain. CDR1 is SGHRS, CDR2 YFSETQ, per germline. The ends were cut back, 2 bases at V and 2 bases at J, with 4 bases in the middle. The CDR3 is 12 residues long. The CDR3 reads CASSFPQETQYF. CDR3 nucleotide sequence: TGCGCCAGCAGCTTCCCACAAGAGACCCAGTACTTC.

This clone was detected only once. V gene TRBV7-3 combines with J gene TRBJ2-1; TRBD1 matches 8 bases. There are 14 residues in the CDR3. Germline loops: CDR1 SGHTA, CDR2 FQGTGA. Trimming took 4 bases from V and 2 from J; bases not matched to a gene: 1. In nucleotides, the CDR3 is TGTGCCAGCAGCTCACAGGGGGCCTACAATGAGCAGTTCTTC. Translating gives CASSSQGAYNEQFF.

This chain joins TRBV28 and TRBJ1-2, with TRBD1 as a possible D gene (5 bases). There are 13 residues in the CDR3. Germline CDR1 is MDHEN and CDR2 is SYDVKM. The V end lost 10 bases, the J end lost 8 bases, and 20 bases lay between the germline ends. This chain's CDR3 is CATPTGGRGGYTF. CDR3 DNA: TGTGCCACCCCGACCGGGGGAAGAGGAGGCTACACCTTC.

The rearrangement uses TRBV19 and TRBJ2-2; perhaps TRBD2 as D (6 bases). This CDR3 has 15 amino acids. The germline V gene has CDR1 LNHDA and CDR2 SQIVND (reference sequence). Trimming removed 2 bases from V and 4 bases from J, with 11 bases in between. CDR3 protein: CASSINGGFTGELFF. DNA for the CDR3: TGTGCCAGTAGTATAAACGGGGGTTTCACCGGGGAGCTGTTTTTT.

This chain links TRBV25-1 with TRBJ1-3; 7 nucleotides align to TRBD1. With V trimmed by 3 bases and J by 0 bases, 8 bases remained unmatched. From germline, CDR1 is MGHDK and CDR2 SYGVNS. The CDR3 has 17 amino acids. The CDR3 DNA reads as TGTGCCAGCAGTGATCGTCGAGGGGGCAGCTCTGGAAACACCATATATTTT. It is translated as CASSDRRGGSSGNTIYF.

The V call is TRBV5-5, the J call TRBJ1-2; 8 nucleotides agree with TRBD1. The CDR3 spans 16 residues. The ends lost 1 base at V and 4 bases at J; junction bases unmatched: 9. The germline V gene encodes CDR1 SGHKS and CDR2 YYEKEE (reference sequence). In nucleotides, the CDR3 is TGTGCCAGCAGCTTGTTTAGCCAGGGGGCGAGCTATGGCTACACCTTC. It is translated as CASSLFSQGASYGYTF.

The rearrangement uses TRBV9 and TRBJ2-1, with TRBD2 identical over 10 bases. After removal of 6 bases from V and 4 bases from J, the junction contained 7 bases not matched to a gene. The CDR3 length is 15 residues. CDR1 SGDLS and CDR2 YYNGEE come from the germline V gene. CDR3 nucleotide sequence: TGTGCCAGCAACCTTGTAGCGGGAGGTTACAATGAGCAGTTCTTC. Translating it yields CASNLVAGGYNEQFF. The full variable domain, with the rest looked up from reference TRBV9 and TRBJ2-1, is DSGVTQTPKHLITATGQRVTLRCSPRSGDLSVYWYQQSLDQGLQFLIQYYNGEERAKGNILERFSAQQFPDLHSELNLSSLELGDSALYFCASNLVAGGYNEQFFGPGTRLTVL.

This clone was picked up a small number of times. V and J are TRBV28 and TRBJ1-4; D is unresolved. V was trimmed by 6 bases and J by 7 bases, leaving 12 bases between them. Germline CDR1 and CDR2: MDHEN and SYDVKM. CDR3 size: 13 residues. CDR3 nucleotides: TGTGCCAGCAGCCAACCTGGAGGTGAAAAACTGTTTTTT. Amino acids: CASSQPGGEKLFF.

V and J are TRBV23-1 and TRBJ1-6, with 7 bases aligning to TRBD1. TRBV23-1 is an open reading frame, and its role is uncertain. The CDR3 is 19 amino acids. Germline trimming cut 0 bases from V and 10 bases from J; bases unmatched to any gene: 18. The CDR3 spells CASSQSREIQGSDDSPLHF. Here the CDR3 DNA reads TGCGCCAGCAGTCAATCCCGGGAAATACAGGGGAGTGACGACTCACCCCTCCACTTT.

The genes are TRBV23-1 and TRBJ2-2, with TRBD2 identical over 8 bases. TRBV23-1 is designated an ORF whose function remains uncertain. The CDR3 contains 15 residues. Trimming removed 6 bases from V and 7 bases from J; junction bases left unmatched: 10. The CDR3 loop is CASRLARGEDGELFF. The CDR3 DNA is TGCGCCAGCAGGTTGGCGCGGGGGGAGGACGGGGAGCTGTTTTTT.

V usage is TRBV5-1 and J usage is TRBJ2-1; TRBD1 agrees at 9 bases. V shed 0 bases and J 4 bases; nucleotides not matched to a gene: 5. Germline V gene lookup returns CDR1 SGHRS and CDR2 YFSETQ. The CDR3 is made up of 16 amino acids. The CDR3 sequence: CASSLAPGQGYNEQFF. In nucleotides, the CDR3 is TGCGCCAGCAGCTTGGCACCGGGACAGGGATACAATGAGCAGTTCTTC.

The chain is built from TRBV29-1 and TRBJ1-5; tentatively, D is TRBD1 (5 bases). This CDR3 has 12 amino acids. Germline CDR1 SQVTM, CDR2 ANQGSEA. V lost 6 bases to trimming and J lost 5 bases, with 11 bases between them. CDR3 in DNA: TGCAGCGTAGGGACTGACTATCAGCCCCAGCATTTT. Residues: CSVGTDYQPQHF.

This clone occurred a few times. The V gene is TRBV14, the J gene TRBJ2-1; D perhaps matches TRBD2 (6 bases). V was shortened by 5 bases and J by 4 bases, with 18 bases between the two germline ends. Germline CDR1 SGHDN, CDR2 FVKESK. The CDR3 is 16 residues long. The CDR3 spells CASSFRGGTVYNEQFF. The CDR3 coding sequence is TGTGCCAGCAGCTTCAGAGGAGGGACGGTTTACAATGAGCAGTTCTTC. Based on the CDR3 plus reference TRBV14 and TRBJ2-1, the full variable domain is EAGVTQFPSHSVIEKGQTVTLRCDPISGHDNLYWYRRVMGKEIKFLLHFVKESKQDESGMPNNRFLAERTGGTYSTLKVQPAELEDSGVYFCASSFRGGTVYNEQFFGPGTRLTVL.

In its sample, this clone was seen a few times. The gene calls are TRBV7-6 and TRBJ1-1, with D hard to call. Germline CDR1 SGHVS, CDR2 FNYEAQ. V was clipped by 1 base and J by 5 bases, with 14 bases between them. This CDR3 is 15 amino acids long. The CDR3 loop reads CASSLGALDTTEAFF. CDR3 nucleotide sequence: TGTGCCAGCAGCTTAGGGGCCCTGGATACGACTGAAGCTTTCTTT.

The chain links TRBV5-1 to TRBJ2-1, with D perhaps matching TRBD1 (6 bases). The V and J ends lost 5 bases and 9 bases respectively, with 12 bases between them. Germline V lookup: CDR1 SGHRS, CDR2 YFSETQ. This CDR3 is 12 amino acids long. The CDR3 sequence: CASRWGQGEQFF. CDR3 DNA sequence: TGCGCCAGCAGATGGGGGCAGGGTGAGCAGTTCTTC.